The TCR beta chain under discussion was sequenced for a study of cytomegalovirus exposure and HLA in healthy donors. Study details: Across almost 400 genotyped donors, 65% to 90% landed in the Caucasian-associated ancestry cluster.

Germline-derived CDR1 and CDR2 are MDHEN and SYDVKM. Trimming took off 2 bases at V and 3 bases at J, with 11 bases between the two ends. CDR3 length equals 15 residues. Donors counted as nominally healthy when sampled, yet unrecorded immune exposures were likely. Amplification used 60 Vbeta primers and 13 Jbeta primers. Method: immunoSEQ multiplex PCR; TCRdb's copy keeps in-frame clones and lacks some. The sample carries 150,000 to 200,000 clones, roughly 75% recorded once. The V call is TRBV28, the J call TRBJ1-5; D unresolved. Material: PBMCs. This sequence was found in a man in his late teens or twenties in good health and CMV-seropositive. The CDR3 nucleotides are TGTGCCAGCAGTTTAGCAGGCTTATACAATCAGCCCCAGCATTTT. Encoded protein: CASSLAGLYNQPQHF.